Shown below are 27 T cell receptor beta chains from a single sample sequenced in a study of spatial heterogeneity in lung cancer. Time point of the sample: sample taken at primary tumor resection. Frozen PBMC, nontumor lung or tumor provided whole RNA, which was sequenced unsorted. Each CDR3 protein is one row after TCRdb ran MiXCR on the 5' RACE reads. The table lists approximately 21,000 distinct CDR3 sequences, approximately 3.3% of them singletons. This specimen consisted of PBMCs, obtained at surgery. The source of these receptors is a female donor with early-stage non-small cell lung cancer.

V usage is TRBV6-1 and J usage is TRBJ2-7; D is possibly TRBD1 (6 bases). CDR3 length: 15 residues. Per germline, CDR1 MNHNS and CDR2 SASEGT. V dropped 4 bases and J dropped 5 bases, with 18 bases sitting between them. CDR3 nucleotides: TGTGCCAGCAGTGCTCACAGCCCGAGACAGGACGAGCAGTACTTC. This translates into CASSAHSPRQDEQYF.

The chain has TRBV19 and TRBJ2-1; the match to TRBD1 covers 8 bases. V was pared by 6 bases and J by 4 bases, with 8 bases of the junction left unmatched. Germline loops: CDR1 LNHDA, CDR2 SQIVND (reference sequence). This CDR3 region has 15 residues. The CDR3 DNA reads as TGTGCCAGTAGCACGACAGGGGCCCCGTACAATGAGCAGTTCTTC. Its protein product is CASSTTGAPYNEQFF.

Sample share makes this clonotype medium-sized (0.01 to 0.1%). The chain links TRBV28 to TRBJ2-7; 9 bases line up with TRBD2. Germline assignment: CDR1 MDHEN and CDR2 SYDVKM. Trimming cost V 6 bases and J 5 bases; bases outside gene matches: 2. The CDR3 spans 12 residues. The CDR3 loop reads CASSGTSHEQYF. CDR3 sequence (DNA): TGTGCCAGCAGCGGGACTAGCCACGAGCAGTACTTC.

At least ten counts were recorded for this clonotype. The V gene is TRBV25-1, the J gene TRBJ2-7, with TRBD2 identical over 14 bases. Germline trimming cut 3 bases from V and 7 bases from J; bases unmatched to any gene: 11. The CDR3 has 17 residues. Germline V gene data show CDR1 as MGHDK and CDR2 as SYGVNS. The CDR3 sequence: CASSETRLAGGSKEQYF. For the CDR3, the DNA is TGTGCCAGCAGTGAGACACGACTAGCGGGAGGGAGCAAGGAGCAGTACTTC.

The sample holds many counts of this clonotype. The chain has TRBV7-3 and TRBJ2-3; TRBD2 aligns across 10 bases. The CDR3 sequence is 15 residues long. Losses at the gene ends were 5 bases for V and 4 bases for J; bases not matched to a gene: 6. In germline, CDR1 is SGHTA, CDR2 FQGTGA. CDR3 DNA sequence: TGTGCCAGCAGCCGGCCTGGGACTAGCGCAGATACGCAGTATTTT. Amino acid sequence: CASSRPGTSADTQYF.

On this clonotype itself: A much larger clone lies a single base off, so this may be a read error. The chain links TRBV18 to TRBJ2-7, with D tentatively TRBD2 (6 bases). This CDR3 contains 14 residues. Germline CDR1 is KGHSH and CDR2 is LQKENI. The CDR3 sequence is CDSSPLAGPYEQYF. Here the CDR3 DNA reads TGTGACAGCTCACCACTGGCGGGACCCTACGAGCAGTACTTC.

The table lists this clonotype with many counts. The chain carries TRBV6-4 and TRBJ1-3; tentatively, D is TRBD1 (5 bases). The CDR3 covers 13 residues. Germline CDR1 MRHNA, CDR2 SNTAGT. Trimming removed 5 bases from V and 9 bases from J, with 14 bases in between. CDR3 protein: CASSTGPFFTIYF. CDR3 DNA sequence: TGTGCCAGCAGTACGGGACCCTTTTTCACCATATATTTT.

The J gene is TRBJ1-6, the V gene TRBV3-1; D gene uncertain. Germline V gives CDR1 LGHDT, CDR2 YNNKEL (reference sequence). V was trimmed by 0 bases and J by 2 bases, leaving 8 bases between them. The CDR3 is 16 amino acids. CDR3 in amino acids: CASSQDAGTYNSPLHF. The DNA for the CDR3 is TGTGCCAGCAGCCAAGACGCGGGAACCTATAATTCACCCCTCCACTTT.

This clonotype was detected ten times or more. The CDR3 is CASSQAPGSGEQYF. CDR3 DNA sequence: TGTGCCAGCAGCCAAGCCCCGGGTAGCGGAGAGCAGTACTTC. The genes are TRBV4-2 and TRBJ2-7, with D possibly matching TRBD2 (6 bases). CDR1 LGHNA and CDR2 YNFKEQ come from the germline V gene. The CDR3 runs 14 residues. The V and J ends lost 1 base and 7 bases respectively, with 14 bases between them.

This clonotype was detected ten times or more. CDR3 residues: CASSLSAGGPSNEQFF. The CDR3 DNA sequence: TGTGCCAGCAGCTTATCGGCGGGAGGGCCTAGTAATGAGCAGTTCTTC. The rearrangement links TRBV7-9 to TRBJ2-1, with 9 bases fitting TRBD2. Germline CDR1 and CDR2: SEHNR and FQNEAQ (reference sequence). The CDR3 runs 16 residues. V lost 2 bases to trimming and J lost 7 bases; unmatched junction nucleotides: 9.

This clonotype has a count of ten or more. CDR3 nucleotide sequence: TGTGCCAGCAGCTTAACGCCTGGGAGTGGGGAAGCTTTCTTT. This gives the protein CASSLTPGSGEAFF. The gene calls are TRBV7-3 and TRBJ1-1, with D unresolved. The V and J ends lost 0 bases and 8 bases respectively, with 13 bases between them. Germline-derived CDR1 and CDR2 are SGHTA and FQGTGA. This CDR3 region has 14 residues.

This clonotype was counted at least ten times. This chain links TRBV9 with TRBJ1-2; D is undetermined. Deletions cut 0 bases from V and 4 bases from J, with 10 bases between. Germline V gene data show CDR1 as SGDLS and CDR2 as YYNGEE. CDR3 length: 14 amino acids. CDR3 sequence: CASSVDQNSYGYTF. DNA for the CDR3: TGTGCCAGCAGCGTAGATCAAAACAGCTATGGCTACACCTTC.

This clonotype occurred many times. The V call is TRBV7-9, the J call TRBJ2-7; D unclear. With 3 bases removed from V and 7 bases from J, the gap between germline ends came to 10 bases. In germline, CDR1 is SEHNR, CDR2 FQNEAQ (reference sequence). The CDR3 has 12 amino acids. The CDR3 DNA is TGTGCCAGCAGCTTCTCATCGTGGGAGCAGTACTTC. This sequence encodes CASSFSSWEQYF.

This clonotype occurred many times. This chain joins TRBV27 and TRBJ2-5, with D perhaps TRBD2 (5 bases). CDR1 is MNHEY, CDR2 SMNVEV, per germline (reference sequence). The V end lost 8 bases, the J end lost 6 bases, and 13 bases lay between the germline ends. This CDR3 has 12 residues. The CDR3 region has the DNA TGTGCCAGCTCCCGGCGGAGGAAGACCCAGTACTTC. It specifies CASSRRRKTQYF.

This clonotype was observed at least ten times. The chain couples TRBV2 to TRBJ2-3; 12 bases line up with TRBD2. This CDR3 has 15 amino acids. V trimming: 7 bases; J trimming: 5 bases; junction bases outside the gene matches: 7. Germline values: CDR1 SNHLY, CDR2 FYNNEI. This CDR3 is CASNLLAGGRDTQYF. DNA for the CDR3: TGTGCCAGCAACTTGCTAGCGGGAGGGAGAGATACGCAGTATTTT.

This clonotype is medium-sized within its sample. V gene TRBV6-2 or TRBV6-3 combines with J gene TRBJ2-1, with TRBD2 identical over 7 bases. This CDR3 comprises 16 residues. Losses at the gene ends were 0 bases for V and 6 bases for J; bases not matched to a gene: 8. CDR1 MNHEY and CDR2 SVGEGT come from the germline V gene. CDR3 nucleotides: TGTGCCAGCAGTTACTCGATATTAGCGGGTATCAATGAGCAGTTCTTC. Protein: CASSYSILAGINEQFF.

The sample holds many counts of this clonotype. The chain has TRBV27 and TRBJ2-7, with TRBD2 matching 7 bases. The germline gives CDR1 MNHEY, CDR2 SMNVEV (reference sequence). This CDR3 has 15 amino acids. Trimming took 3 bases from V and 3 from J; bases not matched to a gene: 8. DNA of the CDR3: TGTGCCAGCAGTTTCGGTACGGGAGGTATCTACGAGCAGTACTTC. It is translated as CASSFGTGGIYEQYF.

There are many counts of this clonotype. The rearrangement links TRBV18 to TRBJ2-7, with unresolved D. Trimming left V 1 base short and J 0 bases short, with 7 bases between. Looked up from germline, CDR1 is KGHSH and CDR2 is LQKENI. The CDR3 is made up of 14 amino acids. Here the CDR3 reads CASSPHADSYEQYF. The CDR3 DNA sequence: TGTGCCAGCTCACCACACGCCGACTCCTACGAGCAGTACTTC.

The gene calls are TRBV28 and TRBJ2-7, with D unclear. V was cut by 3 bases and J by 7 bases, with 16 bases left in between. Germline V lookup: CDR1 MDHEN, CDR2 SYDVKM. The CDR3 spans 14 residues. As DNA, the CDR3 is TGTGCCAGCAGTTTTCCAGTCAGATCTGTAGAGCAGTACTTC. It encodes CASSFPVRSVEQYF.

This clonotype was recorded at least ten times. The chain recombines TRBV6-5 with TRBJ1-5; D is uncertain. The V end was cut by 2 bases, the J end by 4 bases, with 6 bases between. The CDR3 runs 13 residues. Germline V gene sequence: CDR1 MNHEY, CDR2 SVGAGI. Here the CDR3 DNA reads TGTGCCAGCAGTTACCAGCAGAATCAGCCCCAGCATTTT. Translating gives CASSYQQNQPQHF.

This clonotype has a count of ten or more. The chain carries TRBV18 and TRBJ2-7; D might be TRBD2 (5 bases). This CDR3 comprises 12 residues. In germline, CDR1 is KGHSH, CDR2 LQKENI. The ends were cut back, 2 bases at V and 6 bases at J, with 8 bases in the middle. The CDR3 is CASSPYAGEQYF. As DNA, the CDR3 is TGTGCCAGCTCACCATACGCGGGCGAGCAGTACTTC.

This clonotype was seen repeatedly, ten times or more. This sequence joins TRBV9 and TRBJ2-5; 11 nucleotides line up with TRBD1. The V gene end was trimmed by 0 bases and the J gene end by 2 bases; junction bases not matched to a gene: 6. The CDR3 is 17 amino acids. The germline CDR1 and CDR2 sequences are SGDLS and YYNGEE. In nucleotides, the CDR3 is TGTGCCAGCAGCGTAGGGGCCGGGACAGGGGGACAAGAGACCCAGTACTTC. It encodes CASSVGAGTGGQETQYF.

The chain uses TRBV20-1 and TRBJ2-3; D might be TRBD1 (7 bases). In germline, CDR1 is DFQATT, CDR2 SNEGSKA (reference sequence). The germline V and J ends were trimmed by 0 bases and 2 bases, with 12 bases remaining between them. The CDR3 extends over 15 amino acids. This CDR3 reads CSARDQGGTTDTQYF. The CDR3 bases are TGCAGTGCTAGAGATCAGGGGGGAACCACAGATACGCAGTATTTT.

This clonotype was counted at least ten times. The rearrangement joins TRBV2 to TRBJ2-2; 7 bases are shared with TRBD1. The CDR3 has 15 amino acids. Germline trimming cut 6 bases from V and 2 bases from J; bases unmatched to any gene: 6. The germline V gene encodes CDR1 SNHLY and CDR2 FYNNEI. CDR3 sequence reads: CASSLGTDNTGELFF. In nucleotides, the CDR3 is TGTGCCAGCAGCCTCGGGACAGATAACACCGGGGAGCTGTTTTTT. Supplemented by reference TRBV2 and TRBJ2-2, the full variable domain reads EPEVTQTPSHQVTQMGQEVILRCVPISNHLYFYWYRQILGQKVEFLVSFYNNEISEKSEIFDDQFSVERPDGSNFTLKIRSTKLEDSAMYFCASSLGTDNTGELFFGEGSRLTVL.

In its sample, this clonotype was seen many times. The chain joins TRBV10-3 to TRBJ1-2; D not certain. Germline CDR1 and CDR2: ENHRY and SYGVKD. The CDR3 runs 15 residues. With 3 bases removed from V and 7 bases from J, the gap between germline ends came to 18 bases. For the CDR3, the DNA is TGTGCCATCAGTGAAGAACCGGGGTCAGGCGTTGGCTACACCTTC. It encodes CAISEEPGSGVGYTF.

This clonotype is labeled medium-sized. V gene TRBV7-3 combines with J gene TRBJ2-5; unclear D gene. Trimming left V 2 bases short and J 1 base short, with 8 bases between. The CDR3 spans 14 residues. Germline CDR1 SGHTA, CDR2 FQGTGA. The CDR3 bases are TGTGCCAGCAGCTTATTGGGCAGCCAAGAGACCCAGTACTTC. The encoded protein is CASSLLGSQETQYF.

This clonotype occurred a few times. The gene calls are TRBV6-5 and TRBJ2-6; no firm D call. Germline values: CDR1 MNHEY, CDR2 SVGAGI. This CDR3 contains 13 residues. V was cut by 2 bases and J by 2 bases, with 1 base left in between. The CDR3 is CASSYAGANVLTF. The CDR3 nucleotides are TGTGCCAGCAGTTACGCTGGGGCCAACGTCCTGACTTTC.